The 3 T cell receptor beta chains listed next were all sequenced from one sample in a study of T-cell reconstitution after alpha-beta-depleted transplantation in children. Researchers prepared the TCRbeta library using unique molecular identifiers, the study reports. TCRdb called the PCR reads again in MiXCR, with one record for every CDR3 protein. The table lists some 120,000 distinct CDR3 sequences, more than 9.5% of them singletons. Sequenced here: PBMCs, mostly from graft donor cells, sampled 180 days after TCRalphabeta/CD19-depleted stem cell transplant. The source of these receptors is a girl under three years old who had a stem cell transplant for combined immunodeficiency, so the T cells may come from the graft donor.

The chain carries TRBV4-3 and TRBJ2-5; 7 bases match TRBD1. The J segment lost 2 bases and the V segment lost 0 bases, leaving 6 bases of the junction unmatched. Germline loops: CDR1 LGHNA, CDR2 YSLEER. This CDR3 has 16 residues. CDR3 residues: CASSQDEGARQETQYF. The DNA for the CDR3 is TGCGCCAGCAGCCAAGATGAGGGGGCACGGCAAGAGACCCAGTACTTC.

This clonotype has a handful of counts. This chain links TRBV5-1 with TRBJ1-1; no reliable D call. Germline V gene data show CDR1 as SGHRS and CDR2 as YFSETQ. Trimming pared 2 bases from V and 2 bases from J, leaving 7 bases between. The CDR3 runs 13 residues. Here the CDR3 DNA reads TGCGCCAGCAGCTTCGCGGGAAACACTGAAGCTTTCTTT. Amino acids: CASSFAGNTEAFF.

This clonotype was recorded a few times. The chain has TRBV21-1 and TRBJ2-3. TRBV21-1 is a documented pseudogene. The CDR3 extends over 16 amino acids. The CDR3 loop is CASSCEDEQVTDTQYF. The CDR3 DNA reads TGTGCCAGCAGCTGCGAGGATGAGCAGGTCACAGATACGCAGTATTTT.